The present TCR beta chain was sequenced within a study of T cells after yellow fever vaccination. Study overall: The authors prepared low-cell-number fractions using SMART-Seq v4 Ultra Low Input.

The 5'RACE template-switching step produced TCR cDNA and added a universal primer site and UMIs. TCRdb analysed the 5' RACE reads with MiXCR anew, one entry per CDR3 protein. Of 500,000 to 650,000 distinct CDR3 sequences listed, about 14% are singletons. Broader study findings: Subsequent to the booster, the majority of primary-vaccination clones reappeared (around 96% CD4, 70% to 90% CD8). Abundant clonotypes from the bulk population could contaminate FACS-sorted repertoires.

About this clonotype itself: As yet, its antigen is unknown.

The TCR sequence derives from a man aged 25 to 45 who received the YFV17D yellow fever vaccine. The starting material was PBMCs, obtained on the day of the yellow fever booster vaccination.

CDR3 sequence (DNA): TGTGCAGCGGAGGGTAGTTACAATGAGCAGTTCTTC. The encoded protein is CAAEGSYNEQFF. The V call is TRBV6-2 or TRBV6-3, the J call TRBJ2-1, with D tentatively TRBD2 (6 bases). The germline V gene has CDR1 MNHEY and CDR2 SVGEGT. The CDR3 sequence is 12 residues long.